One sample yielded the 3 T cell receptor beta chains listed below, sequenced in a study of shared clonotypes between healthy human individuals. Clones were sequenced by immunoSEQ multiplex PCR, and TCRdb holds only the in-frame ones, with some missing. The table shows approximately 330,000 clones, with 70% to 75% occurring only once. Material for sequencing was memory CD4+ T cells sorted from blood. Subset indicated: CD45RA-negative fraction. All receptors come from a man aged 25-40 years in good health.

The chain recombines TRBV27 with TRBJ2-7, with 9 bases lining up with TRBD1. From germline, CDR1 is MNHEY and CDR2 SMNVEV (reference sequence). The CDR3 has 13 residues. V dropped 6 bases and J dropped 7; count of bases not matched to a gene: 7. The CDR3 bases are TGTGCCAGCAGGGTACAGGGGGCGAAAGAGCAGTACTTC. Its protein is CASRVQGAKEQYF.

This clone was seen only a few times. J is TRBJ2-2 and V is TRBV11-3, with D unresolved. Germline CDR1 SGHNT, CDR2 YENEEA. The CDR3 runs 12 residues. The V gene lost 5 bases and the J gene lost 1 base, with 2 bases spanning the gap. The DNA of the CDR3 is TGTGCCAGCAGCAAGAACACCGGGGAGCTGTTTTTT. It codes for CASSKNTGELFF.

The V call is TRBV6-5, the J call TRBJ1-4; no firm D call. Germline CDR1 is MNHEY and CDR2 is SVGAGI. V was clipped by 4 bases and J by 10 bases, with 13 bases between them. The CDR3 extends over 13 amino acids. In DNA form, the CDR3 reads TGTGCCAGCAGTTCGGAGCGGGGTGGAAAACTGTTTTTT. This codes for CASSSERGGKLFF.